This is a list of T cell receptor beta chains from one sample in a study of T-cell reconstitution after alpha-beta-depleted transplantation in children. Via MiXCR, TCRdb re-called the PCR reads, giving one row per CDR3 protein. Of about 460,000 distinct CDR3 sequences listed, about an eighth are singletons. The sequenced sample was PBMCs, mostly from graft donor cells, obtained 180 days after TCRalphabeta/CD19-depleted stem cell transplant. All receptors derive from a female patient aged 2 to 10 who had a stem cell transplant for aplastic anemia, so the T cells may come from the graft donor. The CDR3 runs from the conserved cysteine through the conserved F or W. D genes are given only for firm matches. The size field is filled for only some rows; it gives once, few, many or a size class.

v_call: TRBV5-6; clone_size: few; j_call: TRBJ2-1; d_call: TRBD1; cdr3_nt: TGTGCCAGCACCCTTTTAGGGGGCCCCGTTGAGCAGTTCTTC; cdr3_aa: CASTLLGGPVEQFF
v_call: TRBV15; clone_size: few; j_call: TRBJ2-7; d_call: TRBD2; cdr3_nt: TGTGCCACCAGCAGAGATATGTGGAGGGCTAGCGGGAGAACCGAGCAGTACTTC; cdr3_aa: CATSRDMWRASGRTEQYF
v_call: TRBV7-2; clone_size: NA; j_call: TRBJ2-7; d_call: NA; cdr3_nt: TGTGCCAGCAGCTCTCCGGGACTTGGCTCCTACGAGCAGTACTTC; cdr3_aa: CASSSPGLGSYEQYF
v_call: TRBV29-1; clone_size: few; j_call: TRBJ2-5; d_call: TRBD2; cdr3_nt: TGCAGCGTGGAGACTAGCGGGAATCGGGAGACCCAGTACTTC; cdr3_aa: CSVETSGNRETQYF
v_call: TRBV7-1; clone_size: NA; j_call: TRBJ1-1; d_call: NA; cdr3_nt: TGTGCCAGCAGCTCTCACCCAGGCCTGAGGACTGAAGCTTTCTTT; cdr3_aa: CASSSHPGLRTEAFF
v_call: TRBV28; clone_size: NA; j_call: TRBJ2-7; d_call: TRBD2; cdr3_nt: TGTGCCAGCAGTTACGCGGGAGGGGCGTACGAGCAGTACTTC; cdr3_aa: CASSYAGGAYEQYF
v_call: TRBV20-1; clone_size: NA; j_call: TRBJ2-1; d_call: TRBD2; cdr3_nt: TGCAGTGCTCCCCTAGCGGGAAGGGTTGAGCAGTTCTTC; cdr3_aa: CSAPLAGRVEQFF
v_call: TRBV13; clone_size: NA; j_call: TRBJ2-2; d_call: TRBD2; cdr3_nt: TGTGCCAGCAGCTTAGATCTACTAGCGGGAGCGGAGGCCGGGGAGCTGTTTTTT; cdr3_aa: CASSLDLLAGAEAGELFF
v_call: TRBV7-8; clone_size: few; j_call: TRBJ2-3; d_call: TRBD1; cdr3_nt: TGTGCCAGCAGCTTAGCCCGAATCGAGACAGGGATCACAGATACGCAGTATTTT; cdr3_aa: CASSLARIETGITDTQYF
v_call: TRBV7-9; clone_size: many; j_call: TRBJ2-1; d_call: TRBD2; cdr3_nt: TGTGCCAGCAGCTTGCGGGAGGGGCCTTACAATGAGCAGTTCTTC; cdr3_aa: CASSLREGPYNEQFF
v_call: TRBV28; clone_size: NA; j_call: TRBJ2-3; d_call: TRBD2; cdr3_nt: TGTGCCAGCAGTTTAAAAGCGGGGAGGGGAGATACGCAGTATTTT; cdr3_aa: CASSLKAGRGDTQYF
v_call: TRBV6-5; clone_size: NA; j_call: TRBJ2-2; d_call: NA; cdr3_nt: TGTGCCAGCAGTTACCTCGGACAGGGACTAAACACCGGGGAGCTGTTTTTT; cdr3_aa: CASSYLGQGLNTGELFF
v_call: TRBV7-3; clone_size: NA; j_call: TRBJ2-7; d_call: NA; cdr3_nt: TGTGCCAGCAGCTCACTAAGATCCTACGAGCAGTACTTC; cdr3_aa: CASSSLRSYEQYF
v_call: TRBV19; clone_size: few; j_call: TRBJ1-1; d_call: NA; cdr3_nt: TGTGCCAGTAGGACACCCGGGAGGGCTGAAGCTTTCTTT; cdr3_aa: CASRTPGRAEAFF
v_call: TRBV4-2; clone_size: few; j_call: TRBJ2-7; d_call: NA; cdr3_nt: TGTGCCAGCAGCCAGCTAATCGACTCCTCCTACGAGCAGTACTTC; cdr3_aa: CASSQLIDSSYEQYF
v_call: TRBV11-3; clone_size: many; j_call: TRBJ2-3; d_call: TRBD2; cdr3_nt: TGTGCCAGCAGCTTAGGAGGGACTAACACAGATACGCAGTATTTT; cdr3_aa: CASSLGGTNTDTQYF
v_call: TRBV28; clone_size: few; j_call: TRBJ2-1; d_call: NA; cdr3_nt: TGTGCCAGCAGTTTCCCTCGGACCCTAGGAAATGAGCAGTTCTTC; cdr3_aa: CASSFPRTLGNEQFF
v_call: TRBV20-1; clone_size: NA; j_call: TRBJ2-7; d_call: NA; cdr3_nt: TGCAGTGCTAGAGATCCCTGGACAACATCCTACGAGCAGTACTTC; cdr3_aa: CSARDPWTTSYEQYF
v_call: TRBV20-1; clone_size: NA; j_call: TRBJ2-1; d_call: NA; cdr3_nt: TGCTGTGCTAGAGATCCGCGAACTGTGACCACCTACAATGAGCAGTTCTTC; cdr3_aa: CCARDPRTVTTYNEQFF
v_call: TRBV20-1; clone_size: NA; j_call: TRBJ2-3; d_call: TRBD2; cdr3_nt: TGCAGTGCTAGGGCGGGAGGGCCGACAGATACGCAGTATTTT; cdr3_aa: CSARAGGPTDTQYF
v_call: TRBV4-3; clone_size: NA; j_call: TRBJ2-7; d_call: TRBD1; cdr3_nt: TGCGCCAGCAGCCAAGAATATGACAGGGTCGGATCCTACGAGCAGTACTTC; cdr3_aa: CASSQEYDRVGSYEQYF
v_call: TRBV27; clone_size: NA; j_call: TRBJ1-5; d_call: TRBD1; cdr3_nt: TGTGCCAGCAGTCAATACAGGGGAGGCGGCAATCAGCCCCAGCATTTT; cdr3_aa: CASSQYRGGGNQPQHF
v_call: TRBV15; clone_size: many; j_call: TRBJ2-7; d_call: TRBD2; cdr3_nt: TGTGCCACCAGCAGAGAGCTAGCGGTAGCGGGAGTAGGCTACGAGCAGTACTTC; cdr3_aa: CATSRELAVAGVGYEQYF
v_call: TRBV10-3; clone_size: NA; j_call: TRBJ1-1; d_call: TRBD1; cdr3_nt: TGTGCCATCAGCGACAGGGAAAGGGCATGGGGCATGAACACTGAAGCTTTCTTT; cdr3_aa: CAISDRERAWGMNTEAFF
v_call: TRBV5-1; clone_size: few; j_call: TRBJ1-2; d_call: NA; cdr3_nt: TGCGCCAGCAGCAGAAGGGGTTTAACTAACTATGGCTACACCTTC; cdr3_aa: CASSRRGLTNYGYTF
v_call: TRBV12-3/TRBV12-4; clone_size: few; j_call: TRBJ2-7; d_call: TRBD1; cdr3_nt: TGTGCCAGCAGCCGGACAGGGGACAGGTACGAGCAGTACTTC; cdr3_aa: CASSRTGDRYEQYF
v_call: TRBV28; clone_size: NA; j_call: TRBJ2-7; d_call: NA; cdr3_nt: TGTGCCAGCAGTTTCCTTGGGGCCCTTAGTCCAGGGGCCTACGAGCAGTACTTC; cdr3_aa: CASSFLGALSPGAYEQYF
v_call: TRBV29-1; clone_size: few; j_call: TRBJ2-2; d_call: NA; cdr3_nt: TGCAGCGTTGAAGACCACGGACAGAAGAACACCGGGGAGCTGTTTTTT; cdr3_aa: CSVEDHGQKNTGELFF
v_call: TRBV29-1; clone_size: NA; j_call: TRBJ2-1; d_call: NA; cdr3_nt: TGCAGCGTTGTCCCTAGACTGAGGAATGAGCAGTTCTTC; cdr3_aa: CSVVPRLRNEQFF
v_call: TRBV5-1; clone_size: NA; j_call: TRBJ2-3; d_call: NA; cdr3_nt: TGCGCCAGCAGCAAGGACGGGAGCACATATACGCAGTATTTT; cdr3_aa: CASSKDGSTYTQYF
v_call: TRBV25-1; clone_size: NA; j_call: TRBJ2-3; d_call: TRBD2; cdr3_nt: TGTGCCAGCAGTTCGAGGCCTAGCTCCGGGGGGATAGATACGCAGTATTTT; cdr3_aa: CASSSRPSSGGIDTQYF
v_call: TRBV7-8; clone_size: few; j_call: TRBJ1-4; d_call: NA; cdr3_nt: TGTGCCAGCAGCTCCGTAGCCCTTCCCCCTAGACGCAGTGCTAATGAAAAACTGTTTTTT; cdr3_aa: CASSSVALPPRRSANEKLFF
v_call: TRBV29-1; clone_size: many; j_call: TRBJ2-1; d_call: TRBD2; cdr3_nt: TGCAGCGCTAGCGGATACTCCTACAATGAGCAGTTCTTC; cdr3_aa: CSASGYSYNEQFF
v_call: TRBV29-1; clone_size: NA; j_call: TRBJ2-1; d_call: NA; cdr3_nt: TGCAGCGTAGGAAATAGCGGAGCCTCCTACAATGAGCAGTTCTTC; cdr3_aa: CSVGNSGASYNEQFF
v_call: TRBV9; clone_size: NA; j_call: TRBJ1-1; d_call: NA; cdr3_nt: TGTGCCAGCAGCGTAGGGTATCCACCGATGAACACTGAAGCTTTCTTT; cdr3_aa: CASSVGYPPMNTEAFF
v_call: TRBV5-1; clone_size: few; j_call: TRBJ2-3; d_call: NA; cdr3_nt: TGCGCCAGCCAAGGGGGGGCCCAGATTTGGACAGATACGCAGTATTTT; cdr3_aa: CASQGGAQIWTDTQYF
v_call: TRBV5-1; clone_size: NA; j_call: TRBJ2-1; d_call: NA; cdr3_nt: TGCGCCAGCAGCTTGGCCGTGGGTCACAATGAGCAGTTCTTC; cdr3_aa: CASSLAVGHNEQFF
v_call: TRBV5-5; clone_size: few; j_call: TRBJ2-5; d_call: TRBD2; cdr3_nt: TGTGCCAGCAGCCGGGACCCTAGCGGGAGGGAGACCCAGTACTTC; cdr3_aa: CASSRDPSGRETQYF
v_call: TRBV7-3; clone_size: NA; j_call: TRBJ2-7; d_call: TRBD2; cdr3_nt: TGTGCCAGCAGCTTACTGTGTAGCGGGAGCTCCTACGAGCAGTACTTC; cdr3_aa: CASSLLCSGSSYEQYF
v_call: TRBV7-2; clone_size: NA; j_call: TRBJ2-3; d_call: NA; cdr3_nt: TGTGCCAGCAGCTTATTCCAAGGCTGGGATACGCAGTATTTT; cdr3_aa: CASSLFQGWDTQYF
v_call: TRBV19; clone_size: NA; j_call: TRBJ2-1; d_call: TRBD2; cdr3_nt: TGTGCCAGTAGGGTCAACTGGGCGGGAGATGAGCAGTTCTTC; cdr3_aa: CASRVNWAGDEQFF
v_call: TRBV29-1; clone_size: NA; j_call: TRBJ2-7; d_call: TRBD1; cdr3_nt: TGCAGCGTTCCTAAAGGGGACAGGAGCTCCTACGAGCAGTACTTC; cdr3_aa: CSVPKGDRSSYEQYF
v_call: TRBV18; clone_size: many; j_call: TRBJ1-5; d_call: NA; cdr3_nt: TGTGCCAGCTCTCCGACCGGCGCGGGCAATCAGCCCCAGCATTTT; cdr3_aa: CASSPTGAGNQPQHF
v_call: TRBV10-3; clone_size: NA; j_call: TRBJ2-7; d_call: TRBD2; cdr3_nt: TGTGCCATCAGAGCAAAGGGCCTATCTAGCGGCTACGAGCAGTACTTC; cdr3_aa: CAIRAKGLSSGYEQYF
v_call: TRBV3-1; clone_size: few; j_call: TRBJ1-1; d_call: NA; cdr3_nt: TGTGCCAGCAGCCAGAACACGGGGGGCACTGAAGCTTTCTTT; cdr3_aa: CASSQNTGGTEAFF
v_call: TRBV21-1; clone_size: many; j_call: TRBJ1-4; d_call: NA; cdr3_nt: TGTGCCAGTATGAGGGACAGGGCTGAAAAACTGTTTTTT; cdr3_aa: CASMRDRAEKLFF
v_call: TRBV29-1; clone_size: NA; j_call: TRBJ1-4; d_call: NA; cdr3_nt: TGCAGCGCCGGAGGTCTGGAGTATGAAAAACTGTTTTTT; cdr3_aa: CSAGGLEYEKLFF
v_call: TRBV20-1; clone_size: many; j_call: TRBJ2-5; d_call: TRBD2; cdr3_nt: TGCAGTGGCAGGGCTAGCGGGAGGGGGGAGACCCAGTACTTC; cdr3_aa: CSGRASGRGETQYF
v_call: TRBV5-1; clone_size: NA; j_call: TRBJ2-1; d_call: TRBD2; cdr3_nt: TGCGCCAGCACGTACAACACCAGGGACTACCTTTACAATGAGCAGTTCTTC; cdr3_aa: CASTYNTRDYLYNEQFF
v_call: TRBV7-3; clone_size: NA; j_call: TRBJ2-2; d_call: TRBD2; cdr3_nt: TGTGCCAGCAGCTCCACTAGCGGGAGGGCCAACGGGGAGCTGTTTTTT; cdr3_aa: CASSSTSGRANGELFF
v_call: TRBV7-2; clone_size: many; j_call: TRBJ2-7; d_call: NA; cdr3_nt: TGTGCCAGCAGCTTCTGGCGGCAACCCTACGAGCAGTACTTC; cdr3_aa: CASSFWRQPYEQYF
v_call: TRBV4-3; clone_size: NA; j_call: TRBJ2-4; d_call: NA; cdr3_nt: TGCGCCAGCAGCCAAGCGGGGGTGGGAGCCAAAAACATTCAGTACTTC; cdr3_aa: CASSQAGVGAKNIQYF